The subject of this entry is one T cell receptor (beta chain). The data originate from a study of blood T cell repertoires in COVID-19. In the study overall: Material from acute and convalescent COVID-19 was sourced from the United States, Italy and Spain.

The authors' processing: Reference gene primer amplification in the assay estimated nucleated cell counts. Sequenced by immunoSEQ multiplex PCR; TCRdb stores in-frame clones only, minus some. D and trimming were read from the DNA, whereas the V and J calls and clone size are those reported in that table. Here the sample spans over 70,000 clones, 70% to 85% being singletons. V gave up 0 bases and J gave up 4 bases, with 15 bases separating them. The CDR3 is made up of 16 amino acids. Germline lookup yields CDR1 SGHRS and CDR2 YFSETQ. The sample consisted of peripheral blood. J is TRBJ2-3 and V is TRBV5-1; possible D gene TRBD1, 5 bases. This clonotype originated in an older woman with acute or convalescent COVID-19. The CDR3 is CASSLALQGWADTQYF. CDR3 bases: TGCGCCAGCAGCTTGGCCCTGCAGGGCTGGGCAGATACGCAGTATTTT. The full variable domain, its missing parts supplied by reference TRBV5-1 and TRBJ2-3, is KAGVTQTPRYLIKTRGQQVTLSCSPISGHRSVSWYQQTPGQGLQFLFEYFSETQRNKGNFPGRFSGRQFSNSRSEMNVSTLELGDSALYLCASSLALQGWADTQYFGPGTRLTVL.